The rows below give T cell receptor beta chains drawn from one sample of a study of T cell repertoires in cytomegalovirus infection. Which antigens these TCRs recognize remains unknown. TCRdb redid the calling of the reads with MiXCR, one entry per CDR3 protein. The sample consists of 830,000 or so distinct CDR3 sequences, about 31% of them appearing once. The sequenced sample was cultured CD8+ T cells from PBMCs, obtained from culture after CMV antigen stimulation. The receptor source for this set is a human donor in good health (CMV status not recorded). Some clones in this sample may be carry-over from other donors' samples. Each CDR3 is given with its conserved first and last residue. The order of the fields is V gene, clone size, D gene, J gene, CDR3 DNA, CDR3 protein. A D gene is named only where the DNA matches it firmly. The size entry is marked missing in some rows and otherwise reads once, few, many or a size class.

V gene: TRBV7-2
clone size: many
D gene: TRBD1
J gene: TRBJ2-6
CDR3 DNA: TGTGCCAGCAGGCATCCGGGACAGGGTATCTCTGGGGCCAACGTCCTGACTTTC
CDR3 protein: CASRHPGQGISGANVLTF

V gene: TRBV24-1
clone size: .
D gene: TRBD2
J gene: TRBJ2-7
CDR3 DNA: TGTGCCACCAGTGATTCGGCGGGAGCTGGGGAGCAGTACTTC
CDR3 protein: CATSDSAGAGEQYF

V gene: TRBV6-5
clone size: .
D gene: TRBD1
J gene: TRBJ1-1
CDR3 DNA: TGTGCCAGCAGTTACTCGACAGGGGTCGGTAATGAAGCTTTCTTT
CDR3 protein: CASSYSTGVGNEAFF

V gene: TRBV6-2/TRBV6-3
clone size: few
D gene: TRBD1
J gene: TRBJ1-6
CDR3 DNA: TGTGCCAGCAGTTACGGTGGCAGGGGGCGTGGAGTATGGAATTCACCCCTCCACTTT
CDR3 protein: CASSYGGRGRGVWNSPLHF

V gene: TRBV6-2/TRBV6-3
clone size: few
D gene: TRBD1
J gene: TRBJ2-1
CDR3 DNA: TGTGCCAGCACCCACGAATCAGGGGGAGCAATGTATGAGCAGTTCTTC
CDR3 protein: CASTHESGGAMYEQFF

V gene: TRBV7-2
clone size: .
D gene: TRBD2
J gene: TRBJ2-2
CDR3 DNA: TGTGCCAGCAGCTTAACGGGACTAGTCACCGGGGAGCTGTTTTTT
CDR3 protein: CASSLTGLVTGELFF

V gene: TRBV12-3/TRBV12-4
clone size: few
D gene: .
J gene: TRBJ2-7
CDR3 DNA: TGTGCCAGCAGTTTACCTACGGCCCCCGAGCAGTACTTC
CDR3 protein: CASSLPTAPEQYF

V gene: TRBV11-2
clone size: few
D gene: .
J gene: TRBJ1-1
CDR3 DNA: TGTGCCAGCAGCTTATCAGGTCCCACTGAAGCTTTCTTT
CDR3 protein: CASSLSGPTEAFF

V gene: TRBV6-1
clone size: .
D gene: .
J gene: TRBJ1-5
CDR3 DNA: TGTGCCAGCAGTGAATTTTGGGATCAGCCCCAGCATTTT
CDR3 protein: CASSEFWDQPQHF

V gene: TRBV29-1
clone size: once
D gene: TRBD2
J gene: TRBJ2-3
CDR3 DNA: TGCAGCGTTGAAGTGGTAGGGACTAGCTACGCAGATACGCAGTATTTT
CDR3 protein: CSVEVVGTSYADTQYF

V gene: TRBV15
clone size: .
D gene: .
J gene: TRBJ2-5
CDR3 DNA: TGTGCCACCAGCAGACAGGGCGAAGAGACCCAGTACTTC
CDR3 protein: CATSRQGEETQYF

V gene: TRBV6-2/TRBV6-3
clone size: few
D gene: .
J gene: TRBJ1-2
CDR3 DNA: TGTGCCAGCAGTTACGGCGGGGTAGGAGGCTACACCTTC
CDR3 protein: CASSYGGVGGYTF

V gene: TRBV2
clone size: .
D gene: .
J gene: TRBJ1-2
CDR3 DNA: TGTGCCAGCCCGATCGTGGGGGAAGTTGACATACTAGCTAACTATGGCTACACCTTC
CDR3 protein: CASPIVGEVDILANYGYTF

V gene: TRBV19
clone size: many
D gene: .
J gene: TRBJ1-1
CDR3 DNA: TGTGCCAGTAGTATGATATCGGGCGGTGGAGTAGCTGAAGCTTTCTTT
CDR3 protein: CASSMISGGGVAEAFF

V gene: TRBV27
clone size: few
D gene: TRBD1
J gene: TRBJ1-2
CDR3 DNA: TGTGCCAGCAGCCTCGGACAGGGGAGCCTCTATGGCTACACCTTC
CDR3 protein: CASSLGQGSLYGYTF

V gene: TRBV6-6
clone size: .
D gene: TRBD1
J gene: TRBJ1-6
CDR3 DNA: TGTGCCAGCAGTGACACAGGGGGCGCTGGGAATTCACCCCTCCACTTT
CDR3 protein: CASSDTGGAGNSPLHF

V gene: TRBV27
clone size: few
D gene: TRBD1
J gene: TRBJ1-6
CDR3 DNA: TGTGCCAGCAGTTTAAAAGGGACAGAGTATTCACCCCTCCACTTT
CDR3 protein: CASSLKGTEYSPLHF

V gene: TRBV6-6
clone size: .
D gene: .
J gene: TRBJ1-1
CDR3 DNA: TGTGCCAGCAGTTACTTTGACAAGCCCATACGTGAAGCTTTCTTT
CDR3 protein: CASSYFDKPIREAFF

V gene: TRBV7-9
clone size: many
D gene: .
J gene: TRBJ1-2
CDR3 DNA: TGTGCCAGCAGCGCGCCGGGACAAACTAACTATGGCTACACCTTC
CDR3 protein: CASSAPGQTNYGYTF

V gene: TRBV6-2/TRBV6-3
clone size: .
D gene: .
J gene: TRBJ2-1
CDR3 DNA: TGTGCCAGCAGTTATGCTTGGAATGAGCAGTTCTTC
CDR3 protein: CASSYAWNEQFF

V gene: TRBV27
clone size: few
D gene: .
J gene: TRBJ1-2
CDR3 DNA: TGTGCCAGCAGTTTATCGTCCGGCTCCAACTATGGCTACACCTTC
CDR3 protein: CASSLSSGSNYGYTF

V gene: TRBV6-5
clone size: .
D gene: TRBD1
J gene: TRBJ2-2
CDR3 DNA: TGTGCCAGCAGTTACTCATTGGGACAGGGGCCCGGGGAGCTGTTTTTT
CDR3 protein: CASSYSLGQGPGELFF

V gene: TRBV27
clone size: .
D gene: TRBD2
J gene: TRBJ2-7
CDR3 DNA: TGTGCCAGCAGTTTACTAGCGGGGAGCTCCTACGAGCAGTACTTC
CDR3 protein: CASSLLAGSSYEQYF

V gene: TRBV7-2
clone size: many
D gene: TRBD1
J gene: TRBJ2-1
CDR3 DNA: TGTGCCAGCAGCCACCCGGGACAGGGTCCTGAGCAGTTCTTC
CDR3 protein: CASSHPGQGPEQFF